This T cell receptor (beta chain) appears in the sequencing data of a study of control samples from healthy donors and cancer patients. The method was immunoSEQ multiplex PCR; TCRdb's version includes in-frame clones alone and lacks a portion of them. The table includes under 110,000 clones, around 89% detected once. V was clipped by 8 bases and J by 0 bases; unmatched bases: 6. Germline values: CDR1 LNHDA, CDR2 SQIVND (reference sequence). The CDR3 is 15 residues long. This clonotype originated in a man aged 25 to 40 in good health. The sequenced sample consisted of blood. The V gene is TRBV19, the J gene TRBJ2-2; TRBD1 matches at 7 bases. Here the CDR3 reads CASRPGQSNTGELFF. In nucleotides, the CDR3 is TGTGCCAGTCGACCGGGACAGTCGAACACCGGGGAGCTGTTTTTT.